The 4 T cell receptor beta chains listed next were all sequenced from one sample in a study of OX40 agonist ivuxolimab in advanced cancers. Method: immunoSEQ multiplex PCR; TCRdb's copy keeps in-frame clones and lacks some. The repertoire consists of around 77,000 clones, with about nine tenths occurring once and the leading ten covering 5.9%. The sequences come from CD4+ or CD8+ T cells sorted from blood, collected in a trial of the OX40 agonist ivuxolimab. The origin of the receptors is an adult with an advanced solid tumor such as melanoma, head and neck, liver or kidney cancer.

The rearrangement joins TRBV5-8 to TRBJ2-5, with a weak D call TRBD1 (6 bases). Germline CDR1 SGHTS, CDR2 YDEGEE. This CDR3 spans 16 amino acids. V dropped 5 bases and J dropped 4 bases, with 21 bases sitting between them. The CDR3 DNA reads TGTGCCAGCAGTTTCCTCATCAGGGGTCTAAGAGAGACCCAGTACTTC. It yields the protein CASSFLIRGLRETQYF.

V and J are TRBV11-2 and TRBJ1-4; tentatively, D is TRBD1 (5 bases). Deletions cut 5 bases from V and 5 bases from J, with 15 bases between. Germline CDR1 and CDR2: SGHAT and FQNNGV. CDR3 length equals 15 residues. The CDR3 DNA follows: TGTGCCAGCAGCGCCACCGGGACGTTAAATGAAAAACTGTTTTTT. Protein product: CASSATGTLNEKLFF.

The rearrangement joins TRBV30 to TRBJ1-1, with D perhaps TRBD1 (5 bases). V was cut by 2 bases and J by 3 bases, with 10 bases left in between. The CDR3 runs 13 residues. Germline lookup yields CDR1 GTSNPN and CDR2 SVGIG (reference sequence). CDR3 sequence (DNA): TGTGCCTGGAGTTGGGGGGAGCACACTGAAGCTTTCTTT. Encoded protein: CAWSWGEHTEAFF.

V usage is TRBV5-6 and J usage is TRBJ2-3; no firm D call. V was cut by 4 bases and J by 0 bases, with 3 bases left in between. The CDR3 totals 12 residues. Germline V gene sequence: CDR1 SGHDT, CDR2 YYEEEE. DNA of the CDR3: TGTGCCAGCAGCATCAGCACAGATACGCAGTATTTT. It is translated as CASSISTDTQYF.